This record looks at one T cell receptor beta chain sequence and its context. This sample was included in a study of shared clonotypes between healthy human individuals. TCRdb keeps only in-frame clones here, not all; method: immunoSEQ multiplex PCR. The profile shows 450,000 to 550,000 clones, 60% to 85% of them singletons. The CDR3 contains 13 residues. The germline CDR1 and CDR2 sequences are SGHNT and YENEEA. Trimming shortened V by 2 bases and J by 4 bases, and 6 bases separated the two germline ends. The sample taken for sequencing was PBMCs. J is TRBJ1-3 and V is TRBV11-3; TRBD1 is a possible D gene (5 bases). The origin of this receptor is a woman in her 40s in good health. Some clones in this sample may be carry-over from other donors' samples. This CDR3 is CASSLRGGNTIYF. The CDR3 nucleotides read TGTGCCAGCAGCTTAAGGGGCGGAAACACCATATATTTT.